The 27 T cell receptor beta chains below come from one sample, sequenced in a study of cytomegalovirus exposure and HLA in healthy donors. Primers: 60 Vbeta forward and 13 Jbeta reverse. The table came from immunoSEQ multiplex PCR; TCRdb's copy has only in-frame clones and leaves some out. The sample yields some 120,000 clones, roughly 77% seen once. The specimen was PBMCs. Receptor source: a man in his forties or fifties in good health and CMV-seronegative.

This chain links TRBV28 with TRBJ2-7, with 12 bases fitting TRBD2. J was trimmed by 9 bases and V by 9 bases; bases with no gene match: 9. Germline assignment: CDR1 MDHEN and CDR2 SYDVKM. The CDR3 length is 13 residues. CDR3 region: CASRRTSGTGQYF. The CDR3 coding sequence is TGTGCCAGTAGAAGGACTAGCGGGACGGGGCAGTACTTC.

The CDR3 nucleotides read TGTGCCAGCAGCCAGGGGTCTGCAACTAATGAAAAACTGTTTTTT. This encodes CASSQGSATNEKLFF. J is TRBJ1-4 and V is TRBV11-2, with D possibly being TRBD1 (6 bases). The CDR3 covers 15 residues. The V gene's germline CDR1 is SGHAT and CDR2 FQNNGV. V was shortened by 5 bases and J by 0 bases, with 10 bases between the two germline ends.

The CDR3 DNA reads TGTGCCACCACTCGAGGACTAGATTCAGGGGAGCTGTTTTTT. Protein sequence: CATTRGLDSGELFF. The chain joins TRBV19 to TRBJ2-2, with 7 bases matching TRBD2. Germline lookup yields CDR1 LNHDA and CDR2 SQIVND (reference sequence). The V and J ends lost 10 bases and 8 bases, in that order; junction bases with no gene match: 13. This CDR3 has 14 residues.

Only a few counts were recorded for this clone. V and J are TRBV28 and TRBJ2-3, with D perhaps TRBD1 (5 bases). There are 13 residues in the CDR3. Germline V gives CDR1 MDHEN, CDR2 SYDVKM. Trimming shortened V by 2 bases and J by 3 bases, and 6 bases separated the two germline ends. CDR3 sequence: CASSLQGTDTQYF. The CDR3, as DNA: TGTGCCAGCAGTTTACAGGGAACAGATACGCAGTATTTT.

The CDR3 is CASSARTGDEQFF. For the CDR3, the DNA is TGTGCCAGCAGCGCACGGACAGGCGATGAGCAGTTCTTC. J is TRBJ2-1 and V is TRBV7-8; 7 bases fit TRBD1. Germline V gene sequence: CDR1 SGHVS, CDR2 FQNEAQ. Trimming at V came to 5 bases and at J to 8 bases, leaving 6 bases not matched to a gene. This CDR3 comprises 13 residues.

The J gene is TRBJ2-5, the V gene TRBV20-1; D is possibly TRBD2 (5 bases). In germline, CDR1 is DFQATT, CDR2 SNEGSKA (reference sequence). CDR3 size: 11 residues. In DNA form, the CDR3 reads TGCAGGCCGATGCCACGAGCGGCCCAGTACTTC. It encodes CRPMPRAAQYF.

V and J are TRBV11-3 and TRBJ2-1, with D hard to call. Per the germline V gene, CDR1 is SGHNT and CDR2 is YENEEA. Trimming removed 2 bases from V and 6 bases from J, with 5 bases in between. The CDR3 has 12 amino acids. The CDR3 DNA is TGTGCCAGCAGCTTATCCAGCAATGAGCAGTTCTTC. This codes for CASSLSSNEQFF.

This clone was picked up a small number of times. Other DNA sequences in this sample translate to the same CDR3. V gene TRBV7-2 combines with J gene TRBJ2-1; weak D call: TRBD2 (6 bases). This CDR3 contains 14 residues. Trimming removed 7 bases at V and 0 bases at J, with 10 bases between. Germline lookup yields CDR1 SGHTA and CDR2 FQGNSA. This CDR3 reads CASTPGGSYNEQFF. For the CDR3, the DNA is TGTGCCAGCACTCCCGGGGGCTCCTACAATGAGCAGTTCTTC.

In DNA, the CDR3 is TGTGCCAGCAGCAAGAGGGTAGCGGGGGGTTACAATGAGCAGTTCTTC. Protein product: CASSKRVAGGYNEQFF. V is TRBV21-1 and J is TRBJ2-1; TRBD2, the table's D call, was not compared with the DNA. TRBV21-1 has pseudogene status. The CDR3 has 16 amino acids.

This clone showed up just a few times. The chain joins TRBV4-3 to TRBJ2-1; 14 nucleotides line up with TRBD2. CDR1 LGHNA and CDR2 YSLEER come from the germline V gene. There are 16 residues in the CDR3. V lost 4 bases, J lost 2 bases, and 1 base stayed unmatched. CDR3 DNA: TGCGCCAGCAGCCGACTAGCGGGGGGGCCCTACAATGAGCAGTTCTTC. This encodes CASSRLAGGPYNEQFF.

The chain recombines TRBV30 with TRBJ2-3, with 10 bases identical to TRBD2. This CDR3 is 14 amino acids long. Germline assignment: CDR1 GTSNPN and CDR2 SVGIG (reference sequence). The J segment lost 5 bases and the V segment lost 3 bases, leaving 5 bases of the junction unmatched. For the CDR3, the DNA is TGTGCCTGGAGAGAGCGGGGGGGCCGAGATACGCAGTATTTT. Translated: CAWRERGGRDTQYF.

V gene TRBV30 combines with J gene TRBJ1-5, with 9 bases that match TRBD1. V trimming: 5 bases; J trimming: 7 bases; junction bases outside the gene matches: 9. Germline V gives CDR1 GTSNPN, CDR2 SVGIG (reference sequence). This CDR3 region has 14 residues. Here the CDR3 DNA reads TGTGCCTGGGCACAGGGGGCGCGGGAACAGCCCCAGCATTTT. This sequence encodes CAWAQGAREQPQHF.

This chain uses TRBV10-3 with TRBJ1-6; the match to TRBD1 covers 10 bases. Per the germline V gene, CDR1 is ENHRY and CDR2 is SYGVKD. The CDR3 loop spans 13 amino acids. After removal of 8 bases from V and 8 bases from J, the junction contained 3 bases not matched to a gene. This CDR3 reads CAISGQGDSPLHF. The CDR3 DNA reads TGTGCCATCTCTGGACAGGGGGATTCACCCCTCCACTTT.

The chain combines TRBV30 with TRBJ2-1; 7 bases are a match to TRBD2. The junction had 4 bases not matched to a gene; V was cut back by 3 bases and J by 2 bases. CDR1 is GTSNPN, CDR2 SVGIG, per germline (reference sequence). The CDR3 consists of 14 residues. CDR3 in amino acids: CAWRERGAYNEQFF. The CDR3, as DNA: TGTGCCTGGAGGGAGCGGGGCGCCTACAATGAGCAGTTCTTC.

This chain connects TRBV19 to TRBJ1-2; 9 bases line up with TRBD1. With 3 bases clipped from V and 5 bases from J, the junction kept 1 base outside the gene matches. The CDR3 is made up of 13 amino acids. CDR1 and CDR2 from the germline V gene are LNHDA and SQIVND (reference sequence). CDR3 coding DNA: TGTGCCAGTAGTATGGGACAGGGATATGGCTACACCTTC. It yields the protein CASSMGQGYGYTF.

The rearrangement joins TRBV29-1 to TRBJ2-7; D might be TRBD2 (5 bases). Germline lookup yields CDR1 SQVTM and CDR2 ANQGSEA. The CDR3 sequence is 13 residues long. The germline V and J ends were trimmed by 0 bases and 7 bases, with 13 bases remaining between them. CDR3 nucleotides: TGCAGCGTTGAAGATCGGCTGGGCGGGGAGCAGTACTTC. Its protein is CSVEDRLGGEQYF.

This clone came up a few times. The chain couples TRBV19 to TRBJ1-2; 7 bases map to TRBD1. The CDR3 sequence is 16 residues long. Trimming at V came to 4 bases and at J to 2 bases, leaving 10 bases not matched to a gene. Per germline, CDR1 LNHDA and CDR2 SQIVND (reference sequence). CDR3 sequence reads: CASSSAGTARNYGYTF. CDR3 DNA sequence: TGTGCCAGTAGTAGCGCCGGGACAGCAAGAAACTATGGCTACACCTTC.

The chain joins TRBV19 to TRBJ2-7; the match to TRBD1 covers 8 bases. Germline CDR1 and CDR2: LNHDA and SQIVND (reference sequence). The trim removed 6 bases at V and 0 bases at J, leaving 4 bases unmatched. This CDR3 is 14 amino acids long. The CDR3 nucleotides read TGTGCCAGTAGCCCCGGGACAGGCTCCTACGAGCAGTACTTC. This translates into CASSPGTGSYEQYF.

V gene TRBV29-1 combines with J gene TRBJ1-4; 7 bases are a match to TRBD1. Germline V gives CDR1 SQVTM, CDR2 ANQGSEA. The CDR3 has 13 amino acids. Unmatched junction bases numbered 2, after V lost 4 bases and J lost 3 bases. CDR3 in DNA: TGCAGCGTTGGACAGGGAGCTAATGAAAAACTGTTTTTT. Its protein product is CSVGQGANEKLFF.

J is TRBJ1-5 and V is TRBV6-1, with 8 positions matching TRBD1. The CDR3 consists of 12 residues. Germline V CDR1 and CDR2: MNHNS, SASEGT. The J segment lost 7 bases and the V segment lost 6 bases, leaving 2 bases of the junction unmatched. Written as DNA, the CDR3 is TGTGCCAGCAGACAGGGGGGACAGCCCCAGCATTTT. Translation: CASRQGGQPQHF.

V and J are TRBV7-2 and TRBJ1-6; D ambiguous. V dropped 2 bases and J dropped 8 bases, with 10 bases sitting between them. CDR3 length equals 14 residues. Germline CDR1 reads SGHTA; CDR2 reads FQGNSA. CDR3 sequence reads: CASSLLFRDSPLHF. CDR3 DNA sequence: TGTGCCAGCAGCTTATTATTCCGAGATTCACCCCTCCACTTT.

About this clone itself: The same CDR3 can be traced to other DNA sequences in this sample. The chain recombines TRBV9 with TRBJ1-1; no definite D call. Looked up from germline, CDR1 is SGDLS and CDR2 is YYNGEE. V gave up 4 bases and J gave up 1 base, with 11 bases separating them. This CDR3 comprises 14 residues. CDR3 coding DNA: TGTGCCAGCAGCCCACAGCCGACGAACACTGAAGCTTTCTTT. Its translation: CASSPQPTNTEAFF.

The rearrangement links TRBV14 to TRBJ2-1; D is undetermined. The V gene lost 1 base and the J gene lost 1 base, with 8 bases spanning the gap. Germline assignment: CDR1 SGHDN and CDR2 FVKESK. This CDR3 region has 15 residues. CDR3 sequence: CASSQGPGSYNEQFF. The CDR3 bases are TGTGCCAGCAGCCAAGGCCCCGGGTCCTACAATGAGCAGTTCTTC.

Only one count was recorded for this clone. The chain is built from TRBV10-3 and TRBJ1-5; the D gene is possibly TRBD1 (5 bases). Trimming pared 2 bases from V and 3 bases from J, leaving 26 bases between. The CDR3 covers 20 residues. Germline CDR1 is ENHRY and CDR2 is SYGVKD. The CDR3 sequence: CAISEKKVWGLPRTNQPQHF. The CDR3 DNA follows: TGTGCCATCAGTGAGAAGAAAGTATGGGGACTCCCTCGCACCAATCAGCCCCAGCATTTT.

Of note for this clone: This specimen includes other DNA sequences encoding the same CDR3. V gene TRBV27 combines with J gene TRBJ2-6; TRBD1 aligns across 10 bases. V trimming: 5 bases; J trimming: 0 bases; junction bases outside the gene matches: 10. Germline V gene lookup returns CDR1 MNHEY and CDR2 SMNVEV (reference sequence). The CDR3 consists of 19 residues. In nucleotides, the CDR3 is TGTGCCAGCAGTCAGGGGGCGGACAGGGGGTCCTCTGGGGCCAACGTCCTGACTTTC. Translating gives CASSQGADRGSSGANVLTF.

CDR3 loop: CASSLGGGLQETQYF. The CDR3 DNA sequence: TGTGCCAGCAGCTTAGGGGGGGGGCTTCAAGAGACCCAGTACTTC. This chain connects TRBV7-7 to TRBJ2-5, with a possible D match to TRBD2 (7 bases). Germline CDR1 reads SSHAT; CDR2 reads FNYEAQ (reference sequence). The CDR3 length is 15 residues. V lost 1 base, J lost 2 bases, and 11 bases lay in between.

The chain carries TRBV2 and TRBJ2-3, with TRBD1 as a possible D gene (6 bases). V dropped 3 bases and J dropped 3 bases, with 16 bases sitting between them. Germline CDR1 and CDR2: SNHLY and FYNNEI. This CDR3 region has 16 residues. CDR3 in amino acids: CASSDRGQAGTDTQYF. The CDR3 DNA follows: TGTGCCAGCAGTGACAGGGGACAAGCTGGGACAGATACGCAGTATTTT.